The 20 T cell receptor beta chains listed next were all sequenced from one sample in a study of TIL therapy for anti-PD-1-resistant metastatic lung cancer. The immunoSEQ assay was v3. TCRdb's table, derived via immunoSEQ multiplex PCR, lists solely in-frame clones and lacks some. The sample has tens of thousands of clones, approximately 69% seen once. Time point indicated: pre-treatment sample, taken before nivolumab and TIL therapy. The material was blood, obtained at baseline. These receptors all come from a person aged 25 to 85 with non-small cell lung cancer.

The genes are TRBV2 and TRBJ2-7, with D uncertain. CDR3 length: 14 amino acids. Germline CDR1 SNHLY, CDR2 FYNNEI. With 3 bases removed from V and 3 bases from J, the gap between germline ends came to 12 bases. In DNA form, the CDR3 reads TGTGCCAGCAGTGATGCCCTAGATCACTACGAGCAGTACTTC. This sequence encodes CASSDALDHYEQYF. The entire variable domain, with the rest obtained from reference TRBV2 and TRBJ2-7, is as follows: EPEVTQTPSHQVTQMGQEVILRCVPISNHLYFYWYRQILGQKVEFLVSFYNNEISEKSEIFDDQFSVERPDGSNFTLKIRSTKLEDSAMYFCASSDALDHYEQYFGPGTRLTVT.

V usage is TRBV5-1 and J usage is TRBJ1-2, with D uncertain. V lost 1 base, J lost 3 bases, and 7 bases lay in between. CDR1 is SGHRS, CDR2 YFSETQ, per germline. The CDR3 has 13 residues. Here the CDR3 DNA reads TGCGCCAGCAGCTTGTCGGGTTACTATGGCTACACCTTC. It translates to CASSLSGYYGYTF.

This clone occurred a few times. CDR3 sequence reads: CASSLWGTPGGRGYTF. In nucleotides, the CDR3 is TGTGCCAGCAGCTTATGGGGGACTCCAGGCGGTCGTGGCTACACCTTC. The chain couples TRBV7-9 to TRBJ1-2; perhaps TRBD1 as D (5 bases). Germline V gene sequence: CDR1 SEHNR, CDR2 FQNEAQ (reference sequence). The CDR3 sequence is 16 residues long. The ends were cut back, 2 bases at V and 7 bases at J, with 20 bases in the middle.

The chain links TRBV21-1 to TRBJ1-1. TRBV21-1 is termed a pseudogene. The CDR3 spans 17 residues. The CDR3 region is CARTHWRANVMNTEAFF. Written as DNA, the CDR3 is TGTGCCAGAACGCACTGGAGGGCGAATGTGATGAACACTGAAGCTTTCTTT.

V is TRBV14 and J is TRBJ1-2, with D perhaps matching TRBD1 (6 bases). This CDR3 region has 14 residues. Germline-derived CDR1 and CDR2 are SGHDN and FVKESK. V shed 4 bases and J shed 3 bases, with 12 bases lying between them. This CDR3 reads CASSPGGGDYGYTF. The CDR3 region has the DNA TGTGCCAGCAGCCCCGGTGGGGGCGACTATGGCTACACCTTC. The variable domain in full, completed from reference TRBV14 and TRBJ1-2, reads EAGVTQFPSHSVIEKGQTVTLRCDPISGHDNLYWYRRVMGKEIKFLLHFVKESKQDESGMPNNRFLAERTGGTYSTLKVQPAELEDSGVYFCASSPGGGDYGYTFGSGTRLTVV.

In this sample, this clone turned up once. The chain employs TRBV28 and TRBJ1-5; the D gene is possibly TRBD1 (6 bases). The CDR3 is made up of 11 amino acids. Per the germline V gene, CDR1 is MDHEN and CDR2 is SYDVKM. V lost 6 bases to trimming and J lost 11 bases, with 11 bases between them. Written as DNA, the CDR3 is TGTGCCAGCAGGGCAGGGGAGGCCCAGCATTTT. Protein sequence: CASRAGEAQHF. The variable domain in full, completed from reference TRBV28 and TRBJ1-5, reads DVKVTQSSRYLVKRTGEKVFLECVQDMDHENMFWYRQDPGLGLRLIYFSYDVKMKEKGDIPEGYSVSREKKERFSLILESASTNQTSMYLCASRAGEAQHFGDGTRLSIL.

V and J are TRBV29-1 and TRBJ2-1; no clear D. This CDR3 has 13 residues. The germline gives CDR1 SQVTM, CDR2 ANQGSEA. V lost 4 bases and J lost 1, with 8 bases in between. This chain's CDR3 is CSVASDSYNEQFF. The CDR3 coding sequence is TGCAGCGTTGCAAGCGATTCCTACAATGAGCAGTTCTTC.

The genes are TRBV7-8 and TRBJ1-1; D is possibly TRBD1 (5 bases). Per the germline V gene, CDR1 is SGHVS and CDR2 is FQNEAQ. V lost 1 base and J lost 4, with 13 bases in between. This CDR3 comprises 15 residues. The DNA for the CDR3 is TGTGCCAGCAGCTTAGAGCGGGGGTGGGGCACTGAAGCTTTCTTT. This translates into CASSLERGWGTEAFF.

This chain uses TRBV5-8 with TRBJ2-1; no definite D call. In germline, CDR1 is SGHTS, CDR2 YDEGEE. V gave up 1 base and J gave up 4 bases, with 9 bases separating them. The CDR3 consists of 14 residues. This CDR3 reads CASSLYSSYNEQFF. For the CDR3, the DNA is TGTGCCAGCAGCTTGTACTCGTCGTACAATGAGCAGTTCTTC.

The V gene is TRBV19, the J gene TRBJ2-1; TRBD1 matches 10 bases. This CDR3 has 15 residues. Germline V gene sequence: CDR1 LNHDA, CDR2 SQIVND (reference sequence). V trimming: 5 bases; J trimming: 2 bases; junction bases outside the gene matches: 3. This chain's CDR3 is CASSAGTGAYNEQFF. CDR3 nucleotide sequence: TGTGCCAGTAGTGCGGGGACAGGGGCCTACAATGAGCAGTTCTTC. Full variable domain (missing parts from reference TRBV19 and TRBJ2-1): DGGITQSPKYLFRKEGQNVTLSCEQNLNHDAMYWYRQDPGQGLRLIYYSQIVNDFQKGDIAEGYSVSREKKESFPLTVTSAQKNPTAFYLCASSAGTGAYNEQFFGPGTRLTVL.

The chain carries TRBV28 and TRBJ1-2, with a tentative D call TRBD1 (5 bases). V shed 5 bases and J shed 4 bases, with 23 bases lying between them. CDR3 length: 17 amino acids. Germline CDR1 and CDR2: MDHEN and SYDVKM. Here the CDR3 reads CASSKEPGRVSLYGYTF. The CDR3 nucleotides read TGTGCCAGCAGTAAAGAGCCGGGCAGGGTGTCCCTCTATGGCTACACCTTC.

A word on this clone: One end of the junction fails to match germline, which may point to a read error. The J gene is TRBJ2-7, the V gene TRBV7-9; 8 positions match TRBD1. Per the germline V gene, CDR1 is SEHNR and CDR2 is FQNEAQ (reference sequence). CDR3 length: 14 residues. The CDR3 region is CASSSTDREDLMDF. The CDR3 DNA follows: TGTGCCAGCAGCTCTACGGACAGGGAAGACTTAATGGACTTC.

The chain is built from TRBV5-1 and TRBJ2-1; D unresolved. The germline gives CDR1 SGHRS, CDR2 YFSETQ. CDR3 length: 13 residues. V was shortened by 1 base and J by 9 bases, with 11 bases between the two germline ends. The CDR3 loop reads CASSLIGPGEQFF. The CDR3 region has the DNA TGCGCCAGCAGCTTGATTGGGCCCGGTGAGCAGTTCTTC.

The J gene is TRBJ1-2, the V gene TRBV7-9; D gene ambiguous. The CDR3 loop spans 12 amino acids. The V end lost 5 bases, the J end lost 8 bases, and 12 bases lay between the germline ends. Germline V gene sequence: CDR1 SEHNR, CDR2 FQNEAQ (reference sequence). CDR3 sequence: CASSVRREGYTF. In DNA form, the CDR3 reads TGTGCCAGCAGCGTCCGGAGGGAAGGCTACACCTTC.

A few counts support this clone. The genes are TRBV30 and TRBJ1-6; a weak D match, TRBD1 (6 bases). In germline, CDR1 is GTSNPN, CDR2 SVGIG (reference sequence). The V end was cut by 2 bases, the J end by 9 bases, with 17 bases between. There are 15 residues in the CDR3. CDR3 DNA: TGTGCCTGGAGTCACCCCCTCCAGGGGACTTCACCCCTCCACTTT. Translated: CAWSHPLQGTSPLHF. The full variable domain, with the rest looked up from reference TRBV30 and TRBJ1-6, is SQTIHQWPATLVQPVGSPLSLECTVEGTSNPNLYWYRQAAGRGLQLLFYSVGIGQISSEVPQNLSASRPQDRQFILSSKKLLLSDSGFYLCAWSHPLQGTSPLHFGNGTRLTVT.

The chain combines TRBV6-1 with TRBJ2-7, with TRBD1 identical over 9 bases. Losses at the gene ends were 1 base for V and 4 bases for J; bases not matched to a gene: 5. This CDR3 region has 15 residues. The germline gives CDR1 MNHNS, CDR2 SASEGT. In DNA, the CDR3 is TGTGCCAGCAGTGAAGGGGGACAGGGCACTTACGAGCAGTACTTC. Protein: CASSEGGQGTYEQYF.

The V gene is TRBV2, the J gene TRBJ2-2; D gene unclear. The CDR3 covers 12 residues. V was trimmed by 7 bases and J by 4 bases, leaving 7 bases between them. Per the germline V gene, CDR1 is SNHLY and CDR2 is FYNNEI. The chain's CDR3 is CASKKGTGELFF. CDR3 in DNA: TGTGCCAGCAAGAAGGGCACCGGGGAGCTGTTTTTT.

This clone has more than one count but fewer than ten. The rearrangement links TRBV4-2 to TRBJ2-7; D is unresolved. The CDR3 runs to 15 residues. Trimming cost V 3 bases and J 4 bases, with 16 bases left between them. CDR1 is LGHNA, CDR2 YNFKEQ, per germline. This chain's CDR3 is CASSHRGGVEYEQYF. In DNA form, the CDR3 reads TGTGCCAGCAGCCACCGAGGTGGGGTCGAATACGAGCAGTACTTC.

The chain joins TRBV29-1 to TRBJ1-2; 8 bases align to TRBD1. V lost 7 bases and J lost 4; bases outside the gene matches: 5. The CDR3 is 12 amino acids. Germline loops: CDR1 SQVTM, CDR2 ANQGSEA. The CDR3 bases are TGCAGCGGGGGACAGGAGGTCTATGGCTACACCTTC. Amino acids: CSGGQEVYGYTF.

The V gene is TRBV28, the J gene TRBJ1-2; D remains ambiguous. Germline V CDR1 and CDR2: MDHEN, SYDVKM. The germline V and J ends were trimmed by 6 bases and 5 bases, with 10 bases remaining between them. The CDR3 runs to 12 residues. The CDR3 region has the DNA TGTGCCAGCAGCCCTGGAACATATGGCTACACCTTC. Its protein is CASSPGTYGYTF.